This T cell receptor beta chain was identified during a study of response to subunit inactivated influenza vaccine. Study-level results: Authors suggested few new T cells are recruited by each seasonal influenza vaccination.

CDR1 and CDR2 from the germline V gene are SNHLY and FYNNEI. This CDR3 spans 15 amino acids. Trimming took 2 bases from V and 0 from J, leaving 10 bases between them. In regard to this clonotype: Its antigen is not known.

TCRdb used MiXCR to reprocess the RT-PCR reads, holding one entry per CDR3 protein. The sample has roughly 500,000 distinct CDR3 sequences, 15% to 20% seen once. Sequences were derived from CD4+ T cells sorted from PBMCs, sampled 23 to 25 months after vaccination. The sequence was obtained from a man between 50 and 69 years old who received an inactivated influenza vaccine. The rearrangement uses TRBV2 and TRBJ1-1; D may be TRBD1 (5 bases). The CDR3, as DNA: TGTGCCAGCAGTGAAAGGACAACTATGAACACTGAAGCTTTCTTT. Protein sequence: CASSERTTMNTEAFF. The full variable domain, rest sourced from reference TRBV2 and TRBJ1-1, is EPEVTQTPSHQVTQMGQEVILRCVPISNHLYFYWYRQILGQKVEFLVSFYNNEISEKSEIFDDQFSVERPDGSNFTLKIRSTKLEDSAMYFCASSERTTMNTEAFFGQGTRLTVV.